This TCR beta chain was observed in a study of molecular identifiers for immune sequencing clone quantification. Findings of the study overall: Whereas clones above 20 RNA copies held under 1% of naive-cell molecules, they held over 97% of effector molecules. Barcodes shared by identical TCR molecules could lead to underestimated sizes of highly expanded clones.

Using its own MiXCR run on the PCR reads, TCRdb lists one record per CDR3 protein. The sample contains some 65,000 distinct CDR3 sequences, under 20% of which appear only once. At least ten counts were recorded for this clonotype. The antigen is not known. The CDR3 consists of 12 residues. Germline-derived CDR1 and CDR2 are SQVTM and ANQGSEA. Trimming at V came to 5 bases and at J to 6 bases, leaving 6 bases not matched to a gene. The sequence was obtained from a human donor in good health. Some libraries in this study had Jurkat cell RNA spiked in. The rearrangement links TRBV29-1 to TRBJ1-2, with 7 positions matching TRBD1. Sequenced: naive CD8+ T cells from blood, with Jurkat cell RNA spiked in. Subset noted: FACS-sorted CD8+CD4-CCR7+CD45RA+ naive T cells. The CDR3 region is CSVLGGVDGYTF. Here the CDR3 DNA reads TGCAGCGTTTTAGGGGGCGTAGATGGCTACACCTTC.